Each of the 26 T cell receptor beta chains below was sequenced from the same sample in a study of blood T cell repertoires in COVID-19. The repertoire was sequenced with immunoSEQ multiplex PCR; TCRdb's copy has only in-frame clones and lacks some. This sample has about 310,000 clones, with around 90% found just once. The sample consisted of peripheral blood. These receptors came from a man younger than 35 with active or convalescent COVID-19.

The rearrangement uses TRBV14 and TRBJ2-4, with TRBD1 matching over 8 bases. The junction had 11 bases not matched to a gene; V was cut back by 1 base and J by 9 bases. Germline V CDR1 and CDR2: SGHDN, FVKESK. This CDR3 is 16 amino acids long. In nucleotides, the CDR3 is TGTGCCAGCAGCCAAGTCCGGACAGGGAAGCAGGGCATTCAGTACTTC. Translation: CASSQVRTGKQGIQYF.

J is TRBJ2-7 and V is TRBV10-3; a possible D gene is TRBD1 (7 bases). The germline V gene has CDR1 ENHRY and CDR2 SYGVKD. CDR3 length equals 12 residues. Trimming took off 11 bases at V and 2 bases at J, with 13 bases between the two ends. The CDR3 reads CASSGGTYEQYF. The CDR3 DNA follows: TGTGCCTCCTCAGGGGGGACCTACGAGCAGTACTTC.

The CDR3 is CASSFGGIADTQYF. CDR3 in DNA: TGCGCCAGCAGCTTTGGCGGGATCGCAGATACGCAGTATTTT. The chain carries TRBV5-1 and TRBJ2-3, with D tentatively TRBD2 (6 bases). Germline-derived CDR1 and CDR2 are SGHRS and YFSETQ. The CDR3 contains 14 residues. V was clipped by 2 bases and J by 4 bases, with 11 bases between them.

In its sample, this clone was seen once. DNA of the CDR3: TGTGCCAGCAGCTTTGGGGACAGAGAAGACAATGAGCAGTTCTTC. This translates into CASSFGDREDNEQFF. The rearrangement links TRBV7-2 to TRBJ2-1; TRBD1 aligns across 7 bases. The V gene end was trimmed by 3 bases and the J gene end by 5 bases; junction bases not matched to a gene: 7. The germline V gene has CDR1 SGHTA and CDR2 FQGNSA. This CDR3 has 15 amino acids. Looking up the rest from reference TRBV7-2 and TRBJ2-1 gives the full variable domain: GAGVSQSPSNKVTEKGKDVELRCDPISGHTALYWYRQSLGQGLEFLIYFQGNSAPDKSGLPSDRFSAERTGGSVSTLTIQRTQQEDSAVYLCASSFGDREDNEQFFGPGTRLTVL.

This sequence joins TRBV7-9 and TRBJ2-7, with D perhaps matching TRBD1 (5 bases). With 3 bases removed from V and 4 bases from J, the gap between germline ends came to 10 bases. Germline V gene sequence: CDR1 SEHNR, CDR2 FQNEAQ (reference sequence). CDR3 length: 13 amino acids. The CDR3 region is CASSFWGRYEQYF. The CDR3 coding sequence is TGTGCCAGCAGCTTTTGGGGCAGATACGAGCAGTACTTC. The whole variable domain, filled in from reference TRBV7-9 and TRBJ2-7, reads DTGVSQNPRHKITKRGQNVTFRCDPISEHNRLYWYRQTLGQGPEFLTYFQNEAQLEKSRLLSDRFSAERPKGSFSTLEIQRTEQGDSAMYLCASSFWGRYEQYFGPGTRLTVT.

This clone was seen a few times. This chain connects TRBV7-9 to TRBJ1-2, with D unresolved. Trimming stripped 0 bases from V and 7 bases from J, with 6 bases between. Germline loops: CDR1 SEHNR, CDR2 FQNEAQ (reference sequence). This CDR3 has 12 amino acids. The CDR3 bases are TGTGCCAGCAGCTTAGCAGGGAGTGGCTACACCTTC. Translating it yields CASSLAGSGYTF.

V is TRBV9 and J is TRBJ2-5, with 10 bases aligning to TRBD2. CDR1 and CDR2 from the germline V gene are SGDLS and YYNGEE. V lost 3 bases, J lost 4 bases, and 9 bases stayed unmatched. The CDR3 runs to 16 residues. CDR3 in DNA: TGTGCCAGCAGCGACTCAGCGGGGGGGCCGGGAGAGACCCAGTACTTC. It is translated as CASSDSAGGPGETQYF.

The chain couples TRBV12-3 or TRBV12-4 to TRBJ2-7; no definite D call. The CDR3 contains 11 residues. V was shortened by 4 bases and J by 3 bases, with 4 bases between the two germline ends. The CDR3 is CASSSHYEQYF. DNA for the CDR3: TGTGCCAGCAGTTCCCACTACGAGCAGTACTTC.

CDR3 DNA sequence: TGTGCCAGCAGCCTCTGGACGGAGGCAGCGGAGCAGTACTTC. This translates into CASSLWTEAAEQYF. This chain joins TRBV7-2 and TRBJ2-7, with D perhaps matching TRBD2 (5 bases). Germline V gene sequence: CDR1 SGHTA, CDR2 FQGNSA. The CDR3 has 14 amino acids. The V end was cut by 5 bases, the J end by 7 bases, with 18 bases between.

The gene calls are TRBV4-1 and TRBJ2-7, with TRBD2 matching over 10 bases. The germline CDR1 and CDR2 sequences are MGHRA and YSYEKL. V trimming: 4 bases; J trimming: 4 bases; junction bases outside the gene matches: 7. This CDR3 is 15 amino acids long. This CDR3 is CASSLSAGGPYEQYF. CDR3 DNA sequence: TGCGCCAGCAGCCTCTCAGCGGGGGGGCCGTACGAGCAGTACTTC.

Here the CDR3 reads CASSRTGDEAFF. The CDR3 region has the DNA TGTGCCAGCAGTCGGACAGGGGATGAAGCTTTCTTT. V usage is TRBV6-5 and J usage is TRBJ1-1; 9 bases match TRBD1. Per the germline V gene, CDR1 is MNHEY and CDR2 is SVGAGI. CDR3 size: 12 residues. Trimming at V came to 5 bases and at J to 7 bases, leaving 2 bases not matched to a gene.

The V gene is TRBV19, the J gene TRBJ2-1; a weak D match, TRBD1 (5 bases). The germline CDR1 and CDR2 sequences are LNHDA and SQIVND (reference sequence). Trimming left V 4 bases short and J 5 bases short, with 15 bases between. The CDR3 contains 15 residues. DNA for the CDR3: TGTGCCAGTAGTACGAGACAGTACTCGGACAATGAGCAGTTCTTC. This encodes CASSTRQYSDNEQFF.

The CDR3 DNA sequence: TGCAGCGTTACCCAAAGGGGACTAGCGGTTTATGGCAATGAGCAGTTCTTC. Translating it yields CSVTQRGLAVYGNEQFF. The chain joins TRBV29-1 to TRBJ2-1, with TRBD2 matching over 11 bases. The CDR3 runs to 17 residues. Germline CDR1 and CDR2: SQVTM and ANQGSEA. V shed 5 bases and J 6 bases; nucleotides not matched to a gene: 15.

The J gene is TRBJ1-6, the V gene TRBV4-3; 7 bases are a match to TRBD1. V dropped 1 base and J dropped 7; count of bases not matched to a gene: 4. The CDR3 spans 15 residues. CDR1 and CDR2 from the germline V gene are LGHNA and YSLEER. CDR3 sequence (DNA): TGCGCCAGCAGCCAAGTTGAGGGGGCCAATTCACCCCTCCACTTT. Its protein product is CASSQVEGANSPLHF.

This chain uses TRBV27 with TRBJ1-2; 9 positions match TRBD1. The CDR3 contains 13 residues. V lost 7 bases and J lost 4; bases outside the gene matches: 4. Germline assignment: CDR1 MNHEY and CDR2 SMNVEV (reference sequence). The CDR3 nucleotides are TGTGCCAGCAAGGGACAGGGACTCTATGGCTACACCTTC. Protein sequence: CASKGQGLYGYTF.

This clone occurred once. The V and J genes are TRBV28 and TRBJ2-1; 10 bases align to TRBD2. This CDR3 spans 15 amino acids. V shed 3 bases, J shed 8 bases, and the junction held 7 bases outside the gene matches. Germline loops: CDR1 MDHEN, CDR2 SYDVKM. The CDR3, as DNA: TGTGCCAGCAGTTTTACTAGCGGGACTATGGATGAGCAGTTCTTC. Its translation is CASSFTSGTMDEQFF.

This clone showed up just a few times. This rearrangement joins TRBV9 to TRBJ2-3; D remains unclear. The CDR3 covers 13 residues. The V gene's germline CDR1 is SGDLS and CDR2 YYNGEE. Trimming stripped 3 bases from V and 4 bases from J, with 9 bases between. Written as DNA, the CDR3 is TGTGCCAGCAGCGCCGCCTCGGCAGATACGCAGTATTTT. It translates to CASSAASADTQYF.

This clone was found once. This sequence joins TRBV14 and TRBJ1-2, with D perhaps matching TRBD1 (5 bases). Germline CDR1 and CDR2: SGHDN and FVKESK. V gave up 0 bases and J gave up 4 bases, with 18 bases separating them. There are 17 residues in the CDR3. The DNA of the CDR3 is TGTGCCAGCAGCCAAGATCGGTCCACGGAGACAGCCTATGGCTACACCTTC. Translation gives CASSQDRSTETAYGYTF. The complete variable domain, with remaining parts taken from reference TRBV14 and TRBJ1-2, reads EAGVTQFPSHSVIEKGQTVTLRCDPISGHDNLYWYRRVMGKEIKFLLHFVKESKQDESGMPNNRFLAERTGGTYSTLKVQPAELEDSGVYFCASSQDRSTETAYGYTFGSGTRLTVV.

The rearrangement uses TRBV6-5 and TRBJ1-4; 9 bases are a match to TRBD1. The V gene's germline CDR1 is MNHEY and CDR2 SVGAGI. V dropped 3 bases and J dropped 8; count of bases not matched to a gene: 4. The CDR3 extends over 14 amino acids. Here the CDR3 reads CASSYGTGNEKLFF. The CDR3 DNA reads TGTGCCAGCAGTTATGGGACAGGGAACGAAAAACTGTTTTTT.

The rearrangement uses TRBV11-3 and TRBJ2-1; D perhaps matches TRBD2 (6 bases). This CDR3 has 13 residues. Trimming removed 5 bases from V and 8 bases from J, with 13 bases in between. Looked up from germline, CDR1 is SGHNT and CDR2 is YENEEA. The CDR3 here is CASSQRGSHEQFF. In DNA, the CDR3 is TGTGCCAGCAGCCAACGGGGGAGCCATGAGCAGTTCTTC.

The CDR3 here is CASSRGQGVTDTQYF. The CDR3 DNA follows: TGTGCCAGCAGCCGGGGACAGGGTGTCACAGATACGCAGTATTTT. The rearrangement uses TRBV7-9 and TRBJ2-3; 9 bases fit TRBD1. Germline trimming cut 5 bases from V and 2 bases from J; bases unmatched to any gene: 5. The germline CDR1 and CDR2 sequences are SEHNR and FQNEAQ (reference sequence). This CDR3 has 15 residues.

The V gene is TRBV6-5, the J gene TRBJ1-3; D may be TRBD1 (5 bases). Trimming stripped 7 bases from V and 0 bases from J, with 10 bases between. Germline CDR1 reads MNHEY; CDR2 reads SVGAGI. There are 14 residues in the CDR3. CDR3 in DNA: TGTGCCAGCACCGGGGGGGGCTCTGGAAACACCATATATTTT. Amino acid sequence: CASTGGGSGNTIYF.

The sample holds one count of this clone. The genes are TRBV3-1 (or the pseudogene TRBV3-2) and TRBJ2-1, with 8 bases aligning to TRBD2. This CDR3 is built from 14 residues. CDR1 LGHDT and CDR2 YNNKEL come from the germline V gene (reference sequence). The trim removed 4 bases at V and 6 bases at J, leaving 5 bases unmatched. Here the CDR3 reads CASSPRGGFNEQFF. In nucleotides, the CDR3 is TGTGCCAGCAGCCCTCGCGGGGGGTTCAATGAGCAGTTCTTC.

This clone was seen more than once but under ten times. The chain recombines TRBV18 with TRBJ1-5; a weak D match, TRBD1 (6 bases). There are 14 residues in the CDR3. V lost 4 bases to trimming and J lost 4 bases, with 11 bases between them. Per germline, CDR1 KGHSH and CDR2 LQKENI. CDR3 DNA sequence: TGTGCCAGCTCACTTTGGACAGAGAATCAGCCCCAGCATTTT. It translates to CASSLWTENQPQHF.

The genes are TRBV28 and TRBJ2-1; the match to TRBD2 covers 7 bases. CDR1 and CDR2 from the germline V gene are MDHEN and SYDVKM. The V gene end was trimmed by 6 bases and the J gene end by 7 bases; junction bases not matched to a gene: 12. This CDR3 comprises 15 residues. The CDR3 protein is CASRRDYRVGNEQFF. Here the CDR3 DNA reads TGTGCCAGCAGACGGGACTATCGGGTGGGTAATGAGCAGTTCTTC.

This clone was recorded only once. The V gene is TRBV10-3, the J gene TRBJ1-1, with D possibly matching TRBD1 (6 bases). Looked up from germline, CDR1 is ENHRY and CDR2 is SYGVKD. The length of the CDR3 is 13 residues. V lost 10 bases to trimming and J lost 6 bases, with 18 bases between them. The CDR3 bases are TGTGCCACCTTACAGGGCTCAAGGGCTGAAGCTTTCTTT. Translating it yields CATLQGSRAEAFF.